Here is one TCR beta chain with its context. Its antigen is not identified. The sample belongs to a study of cytomegalovirus exposure and HLA in healthy donors. CDR3 length: 11 residues. CDR1 and CDR2 (germline): ENHRY, SYGVKD. Both 60 Vbeta primers and 13 Jbeta primers went into the PCR. Using immunoSEQ multiplex PCR, the repertoire was profiled, and TCRdb retains in-frame clones only, with some absent. Among approximately 120,000 clones, about 78% were seen once, and the ten largest hold 1% to 1.5%. Overall study results and limits: Apart from CMV serostatus, no immune exposure information was available. Later analysis revealed greater clonal expansion in HLA-associated TCR beta chains than in equally common others.

This TCR came from a female donor in good health and CMV-seronegative. What was sequenced was PBMCs. The V call is TRBV10-3, the J call TRBJ2-7; 11 bases map to TRBD1. CDR3 region: CAISDGTGGLV. DNA for the CDR3: TGTGCCATCAGTGACGGGACAGGGGGTCTGGTC.